These T cell receptor beta chains were read from a single sample in a study of shared clonotypes between healthy human individuals. Produced via immunoSEQ multiplex PCR; TCRdb's table is partial and in-frame only. The sample consists of millions of clones, more than 80% of them appearing once. Sequenced material: naive CD4+ T cells from PBMCs. All receptors derive from a man aged 18 to 29 in good health. Some clones in this sample may be carry-over from other donors' samples. CDR3s leave out the opening cysteine and the closing phenylalanine or tryptophan.

v_gene | CDR3aa
TRBV5-6 | ASSPTIQGGTEAF
TRBV9 | ASSVDSTIDTQY
TRBV5-1 | ASSLRTNTGELF
TRBV4-2 | ASSQANLGSSGNTIY
TRBV28 | ASRRTGYEQY
TRBV10-3 | AVGGSNQPQH
TRBV27 | ASSITSVSGANVLT
TRBV10-1 | ASSSGVIYEQY
TRBV6-1 | ASSDRGTVTYEQY
TRBV7-3 | ASSPRAGTSALNEQF
TRBV4-3 | ASSQDSGLASTDTQY
TRBV7-9 | ASSSGTGVIRQF